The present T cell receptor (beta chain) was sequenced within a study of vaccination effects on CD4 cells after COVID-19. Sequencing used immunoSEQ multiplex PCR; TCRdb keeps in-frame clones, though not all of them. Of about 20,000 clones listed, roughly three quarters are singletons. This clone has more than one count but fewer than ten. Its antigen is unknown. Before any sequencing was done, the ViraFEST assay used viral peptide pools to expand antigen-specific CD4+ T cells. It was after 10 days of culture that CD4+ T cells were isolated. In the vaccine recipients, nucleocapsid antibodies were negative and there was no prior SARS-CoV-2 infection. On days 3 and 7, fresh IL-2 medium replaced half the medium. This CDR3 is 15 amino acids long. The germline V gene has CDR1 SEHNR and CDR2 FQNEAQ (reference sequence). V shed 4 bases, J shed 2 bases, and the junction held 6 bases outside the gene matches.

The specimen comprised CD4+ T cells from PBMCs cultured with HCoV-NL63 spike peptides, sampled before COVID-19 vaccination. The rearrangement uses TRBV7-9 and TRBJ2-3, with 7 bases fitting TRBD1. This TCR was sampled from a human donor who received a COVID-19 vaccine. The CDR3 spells CASSSRTGSTDTQYF. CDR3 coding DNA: TGTGCCAGCAGCTCTCGGACAGGATCCACAGATACGCAGTATTTT.